Listed below are T cell receptor beta chains from one sample, sequenced in a study of blood T cell repertoires in COVID-19. The method was immunoSEQ multiplex PCR; TCRdb's version includes in-frame clones alone and lacks a portion of them. The sample comprises 130,000 to 150,000 clones, around 81% of which are singletons, and roughly 8.4% rests with the top ten. The specimen was peripheral blood. The source is a human donor with acute or convalescent COVID-19. The donor label of this sample is uncertain. Each CDR3 is given with its conserved first and last residue. Fields, in order: D gene, J gene, clone size, V gene, CDR3 protein, CDR3 DNA. D genes are given only for firm matches. The listing skips clone size in some rows; elsewhere it reads once, few, many or a size class.

d_call: -
j_call: TRBJ2-2
clone_size: -
v_call: TRBV30
cdr3_aa: CAWSVLPGDTGELFF
cdr3_nt: TGTGCCTGGAGTGTACTTCCGGGGGACACCGGGGAGCTGTTTTTT

d_call: TRBD2
j_call: TRBJ2-3
clone_size: -
v_call: TRBV2
cdr3_aa: CASSGLAGGTDTQYF
cdr3_nt: TGTGCCAGCAGTGGACTAGCGGGGGGCACAGATACGCAGTATTTT

d_call: -
j_call: TRBJ1-1
clone_size: -
v_call: TRBV5-1
cdr3_aa: CASSNGGVGNTEAFF
cdr3_nt: TGCGCCAGCAGCAATGGGGGCGTGGGGAATACTGAAGCTTTCTTT

d_call: -
j_call: TRBJ1-1
clone_size: -
v_call: TRBV6-5
cdr3_aa: CASSYGGVTEAFF
cdr3_nt: TGTGCCAGCAGCTACGGGGGGGTAACTGAAGCTTTCTTT

d_call: -
j_call: TRBJ1-2
clone_size: -
v_call: TRBV5-6
cdr3_aa: CASSVPFEDYGYTF
cdr3_nt: TGTGCCAGCAGCGTTCCCTTTGAGGACTATGGCTACACCTTC

d_call: TRBD1
j_call: TRBJ2-7
clone_size: many
v_call: TRBV7-6
cdr3_aa: CASSLDRAEQYF
cdr3_nt: TGTGCCAGCAGCCTTGACAGGGCCGAGCAGTACTTC

d_call: TRBD2
j_call: TRBJ2-7
clone_size: once
v_call: TRBV10-2
cdr3_aa: CASGSAGGGANEQYF
cdr3_nt: TGCGCCAGTGGATCGGCCGGCGGGGGGGCAAACGAGCAGTACTTC

d_call: -
j_call: TRBJ2-2
clone_size: few
v_call: TRBV6-5
cdr3_aa: CALSEITGELFF
cdr3_nt: TGTGCCCTAAGCGAAATCACCGGGGAGCTGTTTTTT

d_call: TRBD1
j_call: TRBJ1-2
clone_size: -
v_call: TRBV5-4
cdr3_aa: CASSPWTGGYGYTF
cdr3_nt: TGTGCCAGCAGCCCGTGGACAGGGGGCTATGGCTACACCTTC

d_call: TRBD1
j_call: TRBJ1-1
clone_size: -
v_call: TRBV27
cdr3_aa: CASSRPGQADTEAFF
cdr3_nt: TGTGCCAGCAGTCGACCGGGACAGGCCGACACTGAAGCTTTCTTT

d_call: TRBD1
j_call: TRBJ1-2
clone_size: -
v_call: TRBV7-9
cdr3_aa: CASTLTGEGGNHYGYTF
cdr3_nt: TGTGCCAGCACCCTGACAGGGGAAGGGGGCAACCACTATGGCTACACCTTC

d_call: -
j_call: TRBJ2-1
clone_size: -
v_call: TRBV18
cdr3_aa: CASSPVQNYNEQFF
cdr3_nt: TGTGCCAGCTCACCAGTTCAGAATTACAATGAGCAGTTCTTC

d_call: -
j_call: TRBJ1-4
clone_size: -
v_call: TRBV19
cdr3_aa: CASSRSGRVEEKLFF
cdr3_nt: TGTGCCAGTTCCCGGTCAGGCAGGGTGGAGGAAAAACTGTTTTTT

d_call: TRBD1
j_call: TRBJ2-1
clone_size: -
v_call: TRBV27
cdr3_aa: CASRDRVRGEQFF
cdr3_nt: TGTGCCAGTCGGGACAGGGTACGAGGTGAGCAGTTCTTC

d_call: -
j_call: TRBJ2-7
clone_size: -
v_call: TRBV12-3/TRBV12-4
cdr3_aa: CASSSDGTYEQYF
cdr3_nt: TGTGCCAGCAGTTCGGACGGGACCTACGAGCAGTACTTC

d_call: -
j_call: TRBJ1-1
clone_size: -
v_call: TRBV6-6
cdr3_aa: CASSFPRGERNTEAFF
cdr3_nt: TGTGCCAGCAGTTTCCCACGGGGGGAGAGGAACACTGAAGCTTTCTTT

d_call: TRBD1
j_call: TRBJ1-2
clone_size: -
v_call: TRBV30
cdr3_aa: CAWSRTGTIGYTF
cdr3_nt: TGTGCCTGGAGCAGGACAGGGACGATTGGCTACACCTTC

d_call: -
j_call: TRBJ2-2
clone_size: -
v_call: TRBV9
cdr3_aa: CASSVAGGATGELFF
cdr3_nt: TGTGCCAGCAGCGTAGCTGGCGGGGCCACCGGGGAGCTGTTTTTT

d_call: -
j_call: TRBJ2-1
clone_size: few
v_call: TRBV9
cdr3_aa: CASSVSLYNEQFF
cdr3_nt: TGTGCCAGCAGTGTATCCCTATACAATGAGCAGTTCTTC

d_call: -
j_call: TRBJ1-2
clone_size: -
v_call: TRBV15
cdr3_aa: CATIGWQYRGGYTF
cdr3_nt: TGTGCCACCATCGGTTGGCAGTACCGAGGAGGCTACACCTTC

d_call: -
j_call: TRBJ1-5
clone_size: -
v_call: TRBV21-1
cdr3_aa: CASSKGDRGPDQPQHF
cdr3_nt: TGTGCCAGCAGCAAAGGGGACAGGGGGCCTGATCAGCCCCAGCATTTT

d_call: -
j_call: TRBJ1-2
clone_size: -
v_call: TRBV27
cdr3_aa: CASSGGAGGYTF
cdr3_nt: TGTGCCAGCAGTGGGGGGGCGGGCGGCTACACCTTC

d_call: TRBD2
j_call: TRBJ2-5
clone_size: once
v_call: TRBV5-4
cdr3_aa: CASSLGAGGNGETQYF
cdr3_nt: TGTGCCAGCAGCTTGGGAGCGGGGGGAAACGGAGAGACCCAGTACTTC

d_call: TRBD1
j_call: TRBJ1-2
clone_size: -
v_call: TRBV3-1/TRBV3-2
cdr3_aa: CASSPGGYGYTF
cdr3_nt: TGTGCCAGCAGCCCAGGGGGCTATGGCTACACCTTC

d_call: TRBD2
j_call: TRBJ2-3
clone_size: once
v_call: TRBV3-1/TRBV3-2
cdr3_aa: CASGLAGGQRGTDTQYF
cdr3_nt: TGTGCCAGCGGACTAGCGGGGGGCCAAAGGGGGACAGATACGCAGTATTTT

d_call: -
j_call: TRBJ1-6
clone_size: -
v_call: TRBV9
cdr3_aa: CASSAGQSSYNSPLHF
cdr3_nt: TGTGCCAGCAGCGCCGGACAGAGCTCCTATAATTCACCCCTCCACTTT

d_call: -
j_call: TRBJ1-2
clone_size: once
v_call: TRBV2
cdr3_aa: CASSDQRVLSSVNGYTF
cdr3_nt: TGTGCCAGCAGTGACCAACGAGTGTTATCCTCGGTTAACGGCTACACCTTC

d_call: -
j_call: TRBJ2-2
clone_size: -
v_call: TRBV2
cdr3_aa: CASIRLQNTGELFF
cdr3_nt: TGTGCCAGCATCCGTTTACAGAACACCGGGGAGCTGTTTTTT

d_call: TRBD1
j_call: TRBJ1-2
clone_size: -
v_call: TRBV9
cdr3_aa: CASSVETGSRYGYTF
cdr3_nt: TGTGCCAGCAGCGTAGAGACAGGGTCAAGGTATGGCTACACCTTC

d_call: -
j_call: TRBJ2-5
clone_size: -
v_call: TRBV5-6
cdr3_aa: CASSLAQETQYF
cdr3_nt: TGTGCCAGCAGCTTGGCTCAAGAGACCCAGTACTTC

d_call: TRBD2
j_call: TRBJ2-1
clone_size: -
v_call: TRBV6-6
cdr3_aa: CASSPRPLWTSGVYNEQFF
cdr3_nt: TGTGCCAGCAGTCCTCGGCCCCTCTGGACTAGCGGGGTTTACAATGAGCAGTTCTTC

d_call: TRBD1
j_call: TRBJ1-2
clone_size: -
v_call: TRBV19
cdr3_aa: CASRYTGALNYGYTF
cdr3_nt: TGTGCCAGCCGATATACAGGGGCCCTTAACTATGGCTACACCTTC

d_call: -
j_call: TRBJ1-2
clone_size: -
v_call: TRBV5-4
cdr3_aa: CASSPEAEGETGYTF
cdr3_nt: TGTGCCAGCAGCCCGGAGGCGGAGGGAGAAACGGGCTACACCTTC

d_call: TRBD1
j_call: TRBJ1-1
clone_size: -
v_call: TRBV5-6
cdr3_aa: CASSLEPNRGVNTEAFF
cdr3_nt: TGTGCCAGCAGCCTGGAACCGAACAGGGGAGTGAACACTGAAGCTTTCTTT

d_call: TRBD1
j_call: TRBJ1-6
clone_size: -
v_call: TRBV5-5
cdr3_aa: CASSPGQGWNSPLHF
cdr3_nt: TGTGCCAGCAGCCCAGGACAGGGCTGGAATTCACCCCTCCACTTT

d_call: -
j_call: TRBJ1-5
clone_size: once
v_call: TRBV29-1
cdr3_aa: CSVEFGVNQPQHF
cdr3_nt: TGCAGCGTTGAATTCGGGGTCAATCAGCCCCAGCATTTT

d_call: TRBD1
j_call: TRBJ1-2
clone_size: -
v_call: TRBV3-1/TRBV3-2
cdr3_aa: CASSQFRQGSAYGYTF
cdr3_nt: TGTGCCAGCAGCCAATTCCGACAGGGGTCGGCCTATGGCTACACCTTC

d_call: -
j_call: TRBJ2-7
clone_size: -
v_call: TRBV5-1
cdr3_aa: CASSLGLKGVTYEQYF
cdr3_nt: TGCGCCAGCAGCTTAGGCCTTAAAGGGGTCACCTACGAGCAGTACTTC

d_call: -
j_call: TRBJ1-5
clone_size: -
v_call: TRBV21-1
cdr3_aa: CASSNRVGTGTLSNQPQHF
cdr3_nt: -

d_call: TRBD1
j_call: TRBJ2-1
clone_size: -
v_call: TRBV6-1
cdr3_aa: CASSGNLGQERNEQFF
cdr3_nt: TGTGCCAGCAGTGGGAACCTGGGACAGGAAAGGAATGAGCAGTTCTTC

d_call: -
j_call: TRBJ1-2
clone_size: -
v_call: TRBV6-6
cdr3_aa: CASSPTGASYGYTF
cdr3_nt: TGTGCCAGCAGCCCTACTGGGGCCAGCTATGGCTACACCTTC

d_call: TRBD1
j_call: TRBJ2-2
clone_size: -
v_call: TRBV24-1
cdr3_aa: CATSGQGVFSGELFF
cdr3_nt: TGTGCCACTTCGGGACAGGGAGTCTTTTCCGGGGAGCTGTTTTTT

d_call: TRBD2
j_call: TRBJ2-1
clone_size: -
v_call: TRBV18
cdr3_aa: CASSPSLAGEQFF
cdr3_nt: TGTGCCAGCTCACCGAGCCTAGCGGGGGAGCAGTTCTTC

d_call: -
j_call: TRBJ2-1
clone_size: -
v_call: TRBV30
cdr3_aa: CAWSVSVYNEQFF
cdr3_nt: TGTGCCTGGAGTGTCTCGGTTTACAATGAGCAGTTCTTC

d_call: -
j_call: TRBJ2-5
clone_size: -
v_call: TRBV10-2
cdr3_aa: CASQDYQETQYF
cdr3_nt: TGCGCCAGCCAGGACTACCAAGAGACCCAGTACTTC

d_call: -
j_call: TRBJ1-5
clone_size: -
v_call: TRBV30
cdr3_aa: CAWSVLGPQHF
cdr3_nt: TGTGCCTGGAGTGTACTAGGGCCCCAGCATTTT

d_call: -
j_call: TRBJ1-3
clone_size: once
v_call: TRBV2
cdr3_aa: CASSQTPYSGNTIYF
cdr3_nt: TGTGCCAGCAGTCAGACACCTTACTCTGGAAACACCATATATTTT

d_call: TRBD2
j_call: TRBJ2-3
clone_size: -
v_call: TRBV4-1
cdr3_aa: CASSQGAGREDTQYF
cdr3_nt: TGCGCCAGCAGCCAAGGGGCAGGGAGGGAAGATACGCAGTATTTT

d_call: -
j_call: TRBJ2-3
clone_size: -
v_call: TRBV5-1
cdr3_aa: CASSPLSGTDTQYF
cdr3_nt: TGCGCCAGCAGCCCGTTATCGGGAACAGATACGCAGTATTTT

d_call: TRBD1
j_call: TRBJ1-2
clone_size: -
v_call: TRBV6-5
cdr3_aa: CASSSDREAYYGYTF
cdr3_nt: TGTGCCAGCAGCTCCGACAGGGAAGCCTACTATGGCTACACCTTC

d_call: -
j_call: TRBJ2-3
clone_size: -
v_call: TRBV6-5
cdr3_aa: CASSPYRDTQYF
cdr3_nt: TGTGCCAGCAGTCCCTACAGGGATACGCAGTATTTT

d_call: -
j_call: TRBJ1-5
clone_size: -
v_call: TRBV12-3/TRBV12-4
cdr3_aa: CASSFGGGQPQHF
cdr3_nt: TGTGCCAGCAGTTTTGGGGGCGGCCAGCCCCAGCATTTT

d_call: -
j_call: TRBJ2-2
clone_size: -
v_call: TRBV15
cdr3_aa: CATSQGATGELFF
cdr3_nt: TGTGCCACCAGCCAGGGTGCCACCGGGGAGCTGTTTTTT

d_call: -
j_call: TRBJ2-3
clone_size: -
v_call: TRBV11-3
cdr3_aa: CASSPGASTDTQYF
cdr3_nt: TGTGCCAGCAGCCCCGGAGCGAGCACAGATACGCAGTATTTT

d_call: TRBD1
j_call: TRBJ2-5
clone_size: -
v_call: TRBV5-1
cdr3_aa: CASSWTGGEETQYF
cdr3_nt: TGCGCCAGCAGCTGGACAGGGGGCGAAGAGACCCAGTACTTC

d_call: -
j_call: TRBJ1-2
clone_size: -
v_call: TRBV5-1
cdr3_aa: CASSWEEPGLDYGYTF
cdr3_nt: TGCGCCAGCAGCTGGGAGGAACCGGGCCTAGACTATGGCTACACCTTC

d_call: -
j_call: TRBJ1-2
clone_size: -
v_call: TRBV28
cdr3_aa: CASSTPAGLLLGYTF
cdr3_nt: TGTGCCAGCAGTACCCCGGCGGGTCTACTTCTTGGCTACACCTTC

d_call: -
j_call: TRBJ1-5
clone_size: -
v_call: TRBV3-1/TRBV3-2
cdr3_aa: CASSQNSGGQPQHF
cdr3_nt: TGTGCCAGCAGCCAAAACTCTGGAGGCCAGCCCCAGCATTTT